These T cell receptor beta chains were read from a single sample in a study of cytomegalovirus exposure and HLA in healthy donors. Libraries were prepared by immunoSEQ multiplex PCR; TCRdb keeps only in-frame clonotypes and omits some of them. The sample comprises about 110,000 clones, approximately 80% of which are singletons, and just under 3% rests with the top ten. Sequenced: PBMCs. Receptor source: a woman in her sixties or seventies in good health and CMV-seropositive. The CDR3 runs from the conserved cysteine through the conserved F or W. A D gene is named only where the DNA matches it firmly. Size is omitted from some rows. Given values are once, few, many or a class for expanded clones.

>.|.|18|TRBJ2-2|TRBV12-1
CASSKRPGPAVTIGELFF
TGTGCCAGCAGCAAACGTCCTGGTCCAGCGGTAACGATCGGGGAGCTGTTTTTT
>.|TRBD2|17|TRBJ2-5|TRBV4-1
CASSQGRPAGAQETQYF
TGCGCCAGCAGCCAAGGCCGTCCAGCGGGGGCCCAAGAGACCCAGTACTTC
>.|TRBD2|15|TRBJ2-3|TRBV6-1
CASSPEIAGVDTQYF
TGTGCCAGCAGCCCCGAGATAGCGGGGGTGGATACGCAGTATTTT
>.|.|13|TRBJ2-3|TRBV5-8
CASSFWATDTQYF
TGTGCCAGCAGCTTTTGGGCCACAGATACGCAGTATTTT
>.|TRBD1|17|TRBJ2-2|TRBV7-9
CASSGTQGVANTGELFF
TGTGCCAGCAGCGGCACCCAGGGGGTAGCGAACACCGGGGAGCTGTTTTTT
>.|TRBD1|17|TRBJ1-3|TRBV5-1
CASSPFGTGSSGNTIYF
TGCGCCAGCAGCCCTTTTGGGACAGGTTCATCTGGAAACACCATATATTTT
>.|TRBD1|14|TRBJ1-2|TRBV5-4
CASSLGDRRYGYTF
TGTGCCAGCAGCTTGGGGGACAGGAGATATGGCTACACCTTC
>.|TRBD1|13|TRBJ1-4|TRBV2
CASTPDRERSLFF
TGTGCCAGCACCCCCGACAGGGAAAGGAGCCTGTTTTTT
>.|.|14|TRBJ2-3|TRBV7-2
CASRPGLTTDTQYF
TGTGCCAGCAGACCGGGACTTACTACCGATACGCAGTATTTT
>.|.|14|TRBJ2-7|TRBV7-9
CASSRTSELGEQYF
TGTGCCAGCAGCAGAACTAGTGAGTTGGGGGAGCAGTACTTC
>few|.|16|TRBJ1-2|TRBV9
CASSVGVGGSGYGYTF
TGTGCCAGCAGCGTAGGCGTCGGAGGGTCTGGCTATGGCTACACCTTC
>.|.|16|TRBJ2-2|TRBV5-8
CASSLAMTVNTGELFF
TGTGCCAGCAGCTTGGCCATGACAGTCAACACCGGGGAGCTGTTTTTT
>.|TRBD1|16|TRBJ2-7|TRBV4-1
CASSQASGGPSYEQYF
TGCGCCAGCAGCCAAGCCTCAGGGGGACCCTCCTACGAGCAGTACTTC
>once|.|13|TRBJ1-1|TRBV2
CASSEARSGRAFF
TGTGCCAGCAGTGAAGCGCGCTCAGGGCGGGCTTTCTTT
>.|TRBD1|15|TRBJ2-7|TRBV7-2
CASSLARQGSYEQYF
TGTGCCAGCAGCTTAGCGCGACAGGGGTCCTACGAGCAGTACTTC
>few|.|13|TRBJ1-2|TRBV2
CASSGSLTSGYTF
TGTGCCAGCAGTGGGAGCCTTACGTCAGGCTACACCTTC
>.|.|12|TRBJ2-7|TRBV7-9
CASSIRVYEQYF
TGTGCCAGCAGCATCCGGGTCTACGAGCAGTACTTC
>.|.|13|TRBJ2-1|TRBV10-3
CAISESKLVWQFF
TGTGCCATCAGTGAGTCGAAACTAGTCTGGCAGTTCTTC
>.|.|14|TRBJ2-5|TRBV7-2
CASSSTWTGETQYF
TGTGCCAGCAGCTCAACCTGGACGGGGGAGACCCAGTACTTC
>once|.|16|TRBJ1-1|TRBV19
CASSMGGRGKNTEAFF
TGTGCCAGTAGTATGGGCGGGCGCGGGAAGAACACTGAAGCTTTCTTT
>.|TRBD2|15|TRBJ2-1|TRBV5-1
CASSLAQAGGNEQFF
TGCGCCAGCAGCTTGGCACAGGCGGGGGGCAATGAGCAGTTCTTC
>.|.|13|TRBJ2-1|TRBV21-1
CASSKGQGDEQFF
TGTGCCAGCAGCAAGGGACAGGGTGATGAGCAGTTCTTC
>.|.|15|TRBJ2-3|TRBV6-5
CASLRIGGGTDTQYF
TGTGCCAGCCTCCGGATCGGGGGAGGCACAGATACGCAGTATTTT
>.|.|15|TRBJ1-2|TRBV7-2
CASSLAPTANYGYTF
TGTGCCAGCAGCTTGGCCCCGACAGCAAACTATGGCTACACCTTC
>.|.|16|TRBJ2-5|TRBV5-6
CASSLGGLVGKETQYF
TGTGCCAGCAGCTTGGGAGGGTTGGTAGGAAAAGAGACCCAGTACTTC
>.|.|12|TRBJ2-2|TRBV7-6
CASSPNGRELFF
TGTGCCAGCAGCCCAAACGGGAGGGAGCTGTTTTTT
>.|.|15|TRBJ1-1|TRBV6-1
CASRLQSGISPEAFF
TGTGCCAGCAGATTACAGTCCGGGATCTCTCCTGAAGCTTTCTTT
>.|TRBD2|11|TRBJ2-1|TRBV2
CASSASGKEFF
TGTGCCAGCAGTGCGAGCGGGAAAGAGTTCTTC
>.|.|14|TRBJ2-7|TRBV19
CASSIGGSPYEQYF
TGTGCCAGTAGTATTGGGGGGAGCCCCTACGAGCAGTACTTC
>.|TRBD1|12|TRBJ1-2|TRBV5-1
CASSFGQGGYTF
TGCGCCAGCAGCTTTGGACAGGGTGGCTACACCTTC
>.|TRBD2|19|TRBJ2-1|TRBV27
CASSGYLGAGSGTYNEQFF
TGTGCCAGCAGTGGATATCTGGGAGCGGGATCTGGTACCTACAATGAGCAGTTCTTC
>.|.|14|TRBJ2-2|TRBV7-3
CASSLLGRIGELFF
TGTGCCAGCAGCTTATTAGGGAGGATTGGGGAGCTGTTTTTT
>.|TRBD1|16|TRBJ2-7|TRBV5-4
CASSLGRDRSVLSQYF
TGTGCCAGCAGCTTGGGACGGGACAGATCTGTGCTTTCCCAATACTTC
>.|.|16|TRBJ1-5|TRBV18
CASSPRGGGYEQPQHF
TGTGCCAGCTCACCGCGCGGGGGGGGGTATGAACAGCCCCAGCATTTT
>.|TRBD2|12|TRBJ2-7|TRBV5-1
CASSPSGTEQYF
TGCGCCAGCAGCCCTAGCGGGACCGAGCAGTACTTC
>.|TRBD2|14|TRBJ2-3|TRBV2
CASLRTSSADTQYF
TGTGCCAGCTTAAGGACTAGCTCGGCAGATACGCAGTATTTT
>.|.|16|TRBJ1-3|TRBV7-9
CASSLSTGFSGNTIYF
TGTGCCAGCAGCCTCAGTACAGGGTTCTCTGGAAACACCATATATTTT
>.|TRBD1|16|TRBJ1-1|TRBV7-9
CASSYLDRGVNTEAFF
TGTGCCAGCAGCTACCTGGACAGGGGAGTTAACACTGAAGCTTTCTTT
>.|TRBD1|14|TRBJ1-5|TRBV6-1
CASSRQGGNQPQHF
TGTGCCAGCAGTCGACAGGGAGGCAATCAGCCCCAGCATTTT
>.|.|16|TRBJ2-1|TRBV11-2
CASSFIFGAAYNEQFF
TGTGCCAGCAGCTTCATCTTTGGGGCAGCCTACAATGAGCAGTTCTTC
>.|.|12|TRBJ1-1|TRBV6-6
CASSYNDNEAFF
TGTGCCAGCAGTTACAACGACAATGAAGCTTTCTTT
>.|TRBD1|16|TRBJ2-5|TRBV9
CASSPPGQGKRETQYF
TGTGCCAGCAGCCCCCCCGGACAGGGGAAAAGGGAGACCCAGTACTTC
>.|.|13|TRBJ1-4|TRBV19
CASSTGHGEKLFF
TGTGCCAGTAGTACCGGACACGGTGAAAAACTGTTTTTT
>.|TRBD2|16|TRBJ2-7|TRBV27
CASSLTLAGVLYEQYF
TGTGCCAGCAGTTTGACACTAGCGGGAGTACTCTACGAGCAGTACTTC
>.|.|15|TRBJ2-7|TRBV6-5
CASSYSKWAGVEQYF
TGTGCCAGCAGTTACTCAAAGTGGGCAGGGGTGGAACAGTACTTC